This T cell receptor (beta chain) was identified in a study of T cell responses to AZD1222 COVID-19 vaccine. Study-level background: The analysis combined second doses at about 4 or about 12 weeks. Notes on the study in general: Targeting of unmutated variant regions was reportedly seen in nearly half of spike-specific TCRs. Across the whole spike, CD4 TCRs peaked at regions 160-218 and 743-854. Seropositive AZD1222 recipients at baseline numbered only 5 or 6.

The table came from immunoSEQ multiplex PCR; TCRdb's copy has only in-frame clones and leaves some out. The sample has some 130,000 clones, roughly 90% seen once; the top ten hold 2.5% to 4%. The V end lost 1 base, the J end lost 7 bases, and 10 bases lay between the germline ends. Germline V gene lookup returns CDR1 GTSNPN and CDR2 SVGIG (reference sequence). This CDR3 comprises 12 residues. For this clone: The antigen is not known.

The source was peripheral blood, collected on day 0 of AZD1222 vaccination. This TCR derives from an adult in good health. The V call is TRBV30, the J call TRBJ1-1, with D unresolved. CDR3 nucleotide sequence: TGTGCCTGGAGTGGAGGTCAGGTTGAAGCTTTCTTT. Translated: CAWSGGQVEAFF.